These 10 T cell receptor beta chains originate from one sample sequenced in a study of T cell responses to AZD1222 COVID-19 vaccine. The assay was immunoSEQ multiplex PCR, and TCRdb's table has in-frame clones only and misses some. This table holds 120,000 to 150,000 clones, under 95% found once. The specimen comprised peripheral blood, sampled 28 days after the second dose of the MenACWY control vaccine. The receptors shown here come from an adult who received the MenACWY meningococcal vaccine as a control.

Here the CDR3 DNA reads TGTGCCAGCAGCCCCGGCATCGCGGGCTACACCTTC. Translated: CASSPGIAGYTF. This rearrangement joins TRBV28 to TRBJ1-2; D not resolved. Trimming stripped 6 bases from V and 8 bases from J, with 13 bases between. This CDR3 has 12 amino acids. Per germline, CDR1 MDHEN and CDR2 SYDVKM.

DNA of the CDR3: TGTGCCAGCAGCTTCCTCACCTACAATGAGCAGTTCTTC. Protein sequence: CASSFLTYNEQFF. This chain joins TRBV27 and TRBJ2-1; D uncertain. The CDR3 is made up of 13 amino acids. V was trimmed by 6 bases and J by 2 bases, leaving 8 bases between them. Germline V gives CDR1 MNHEY, CDR2 SMNVEV (reference sequence).

This clone is a singleton in its sample. This chain uses TRBV19 with TRBJ1-5; D is ambiguous. The CDR3 runs to 16 residues. Germline CDR1 and CDR2: LNHDA and SQIVND (reference sequence). Trimming cost V 1 base and J 1 base, with 11 bases left between them. The CDR3 reads CASSIVGFLSNQPQHF. CDR3 DNA: TGTGCCAGTAGTATAGTAGGGTTTCTCAGCAATCAGCCCCAGCATTTT. The whole variable domain, remainder taken from reference TRBV19 and TRBJ1-5, is DGGITQSPKYLFRKEGQNVTLSCEQNLNHDAMYWYRQDPGQGLRLIYYSQIVNDFQKGDIAEGYSVSREKKESFPLTVTSAQKNPTAFYLCASSIVGFLSNQPQHFGDGTRLSIL.

The genes are TRBV29-1 and TRBJ2-5; 15 bases map to TRBD2. CDR3 length: 14 amino acids. CDR1 is SQVTM and CDR2 is ANQGSEA in the germline V gene. Germline trimming cut 6 bases from V and 4 bases from J; bases unmatched to any gene: 3. This CDR3 is CSVGTSGRSETQYF. The CDR3, as DNA: TGCAGCGTGGGGACTAGCGGGAGGTCAGAGACCCAGTACTTC.

This clone has just a few counts. This chain joins TRBV2 and TRBJ2-2; D is perhaps TRBD1 (5 bases). In germline, CDR1 is SNHLY, CDR2 FYNNEI. V was pared by 4 bases and J by 4 bases, with 10 bases between. This CDR3 comprises 14 residues. This CDR3 is CASSGRRVTGELFF. CDR3 bases: TGTGCCAGCAGTGGTCGCAGGGTCACCGGGGAGCTGTTTTTT.

The J gene is TRBJ2-1, the V gene TRBV12-3 or TRBV12-4, with no clear D. V shed 3 bases and J shed 3 bases, with 6 bases lying between them. The CDR3 runs to 13 residues. CDR3 residues: CASSFGSYNEQFF. CDR3 coding DNA: TGTGCCAGCAGTTTCGGCAGCTACAATGAGCAGTTCTTC.

The chain recombines TRBV3-1 (or the pseudogene TRBV3-2) with TRBJ1-6; 8 nucleotides match TRBD1. With 3 bases clipped from V and 8 bases from J, the junction kept 0 bases outside the gene matches. The CDR3 contains 13 residues. The germline V gene has CDR1 LGHDT and CDR2 YNNKEL (reference sequence). The CDR3: CASSQTGDSPLHF. DNA for the CDR3: TGTGCCAGCAGCCAGACAGGGGATTCACCCCTCCACTTT.

The chain is built from TRBV12-5 and TRBJ2-5; a weak D match, TRBD2 (5 bases). Trimming left V 5 bases short and J 5 bases short, with 12 bases between. The length of the CDR3 is 13 residues. CDR1 and CDR2 from the germline V gene are LGHNT and FRNRAP. The CDR3 coding sequence is TGTGCTAGTGGTGTGGGGAGAGGGGAGACCCAGTACTTC. Translation: CASGVGRGETQYF.

The chain links TRBV6-4 to TRBJ2-7, with D uncertain. In germline, CDR1 is MRHNA, CDR2 SNTAGT. V dropped 4 bases and J dropped 0 bases, with 10 bases sitting between them. The length of the CDR3 is 14 residues. CDR3 sequence (DNA): TGTGCCAGCAGTGCTCAGTCAGGCTCCTACGAGCAGTACTTC. Amino acids: CASSAQSGSYEQYF.

J is TRBJ1-1 and V is TRBV7-2; 7 positions match TRBD1. The CDR3 covers 16 residues. Looked up from germline, CDR1 is SGHTA and CDR2 is FQGNSA. With V trimmed by 4 bases and J by 5 bases, 13 bases remained unmatched. The CDR3 region has the DNA TGTGCCAGCAGCTATTACGGTACAGGGGTATTTACTGAAGCTTTCTTT. This gives the protein CASSYYGTGVFTEAFF.